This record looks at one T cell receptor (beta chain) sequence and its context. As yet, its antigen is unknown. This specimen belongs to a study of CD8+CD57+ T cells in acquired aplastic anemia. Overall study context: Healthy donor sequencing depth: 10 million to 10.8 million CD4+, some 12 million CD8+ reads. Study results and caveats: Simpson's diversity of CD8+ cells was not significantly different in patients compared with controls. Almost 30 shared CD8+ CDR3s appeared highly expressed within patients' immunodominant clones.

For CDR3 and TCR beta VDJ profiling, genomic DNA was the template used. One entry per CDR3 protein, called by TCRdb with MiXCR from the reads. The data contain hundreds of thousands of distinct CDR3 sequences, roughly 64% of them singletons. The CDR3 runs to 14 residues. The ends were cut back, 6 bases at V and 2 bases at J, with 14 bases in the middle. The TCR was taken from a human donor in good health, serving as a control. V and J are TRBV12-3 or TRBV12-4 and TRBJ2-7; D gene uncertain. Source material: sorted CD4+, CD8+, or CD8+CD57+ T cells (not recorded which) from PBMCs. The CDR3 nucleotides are TGTGCCAGCAGCCGCCGGCACGGACCCTACGAGCAGTACTTC. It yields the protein CASSRRHGPYEQYF.